Listed here are 8 T cell receptor beta chains from one sample, sequenced in a study of regulatory T cells in long-lasting Graves disease. Indicated time point: newly diagnosed GD, antithyroid drugs for less than 3 months. Preparation of the TCR library used RNA extracted from PBMCs. Libraries of TCR beta came from iRepertoire HTBI primers plus Arm-PCR of CDR3 regions. TCRdb ran MiXCR on the multiplex PCR reads and lists one entry per CDR3 protein. The top ten hold roughly 10% of the sample, which has 400,000 to 550,000 distinct CDR3 sequences, roughly 15% seen once. The same sample was also used in a study of T cells in Graves' hyperthyroidism and ophthalmopathy.

The input for sequencing was peripheral blood mononuclear cells (PBMCs), taken at new diagnosis, from a patient treated with antithyroid drugs. All receptors come from a woman in her 30s with Graves disease.

This clonotype was counted a few times. J is TRBJ2-5 and V is TRBV30; 13 positions agree with TRBD2. The better agreement between TRBJ2-1 and the DNA end casts doubt on the J call. Germline V gene sequence: CDR1 GTSNPN, CDR2 SVGIG (reference sequence). The CDR3 totals 12 residues. In DNA, the CDR3 is TGTGCCTTTGGACTAGCGGGAGATGAGCAGTTCTTC. Residues: CAFGLAGDEQFF.

This clonotype was seen more than once but under ten times. The chain recombines TRBV7-9 with TRBJ1-5; D unresolved. Trimming removed 3 bases at V and 8 bases at J, with 11 bases between. This CDR3 comprises 13 residues. The germline CDR1 and CDR2 sequences are SEHNR and FQNEAQ (reference sequence). CDR3 residues: CASSFDRGEPQHF. CDR3 DNA: TGTGCCAGCAGCTTCGACCGAGGTGAGCCCCAGCATTTT. The complete variable domain, with remaining parts taken from reference TRBV7-9 and TRBJ1-5, reads DTGVSQNPRHKITKRGQNVTFRCDPISEHNRLYWYRQTLGQGPEFLTYFQNEAQLEKSRLLSDRFSAERPKGSFSTLEIQRTEQGDSAMYLCASSFDRGEPQHFGDGTRLSIL.

At least ten counts were recorded for this clonotype. The rearrangement uses TRBV13 and TRBJ2-1; 9 positions match TRBD2. The J segment lost 2 bases and the V segment lost 4 bases, leaving 6 bases of the junction unmatched. The CDR3 loop spans 16 amino acids. CDR1 PRHDT and CDR2 FYEKMQ come from the germline V gene (reference sequence). In DNA, the CDR3 is TGTGCCAGCAGCTCATTAGCGGGAGAAGCCTACAATGAGCAGTTCTTC. Residues: CASSSLAGEAYNEQFF.

This clonotype was recorded at least ten times. CDR3 residues: CASSLGPGDEAFF. CDR3 DNA sequence: TGTGCCAGCAGCTTAGGGCCGGGGGATGAAGCTTTCTTT. The chain recombines TRBV7-9 with TRBJ1-1, with a possible D match to TRBD1 (5 bases). Germline V lookup: CDR1 SEHNR, CDR2 FQNEAQ (reference sequence). Trimming removed 1 base from V and 7 bases from J, with 10 bases in between. This CDR3 region has 13 residues.

In this sample, this clonotype turned up many times. The chain is built from TRBV7-6 and TRBJ2-5, with a weak D call TRBD2 (5 bases). The length of the CDR3 is 14 residues. V was pared by 2 bases and J by 1 base, with 8 bases between. CDR1 is SGHVS, CDR2 FNYEAQ, per germline. CDR3 sequence: CASSLREFQETQYF. For the CDR3, the DNA is TGTGCCAGCAGCTTAAGGGAGTTCCAAGAGACCCAGTACTTC.

This clonotype occurred a few times. The chain has TRBV25-1 and TRBJ2-7; D not resolved. Trimming removed 4 bases from V and 3 bases from J, with 7 bases in between. Germline CDR1 is MGHDK and CDR2 is SYGVNS. The CDR3 length is 12 residues. The chain's CDR3 is CASSVQNYEQYF. CDR3 sequence (DNA): TGTGCCAGCAGTGTACAAAACTACGAGCAGTACTTC.

This clonotype was recorded many times. This chain joins TRBV2 and TRBJ2-7, with a weak D call TRBD2 (6 bases). V dropped 7 bases and J dropped 2 bases, with 21 bases sitting between them. The CDR3 is made up of 16 amino acids. CDR1 and CDR2 (germline): SNHLY, FYNNEI. The CDR3 here is CASTPSTGLHPYEQYF. CDR3 DNA sequence: TGTGCCAGCACACCAAGCACGGGACTCCACCCCTACGAGCAGTACTTC.

The rearrangement uses TRBV10-1 and TRBJ2-7; D may be TRBD2 (5 bases). CDR3 size: 15 residues. Germline assignment: CDR1 WNHNN and CDR2 SYGVQD (reference sequence). V was clipped by 4 bases and J by 0 bases, with 13 bases between them. The CDR3 DNA reads as TGCGCCAGCAGTGCCTGGAAAGGAGGCTCCTACGAGCAGTACTTC. Protein product: CASSAWKGGSYEQYF.